Below, 29 T cell receptor beta chains from the same sample are listed, as sequenced in a study of blood T cell repertoires in COVID-19. Assay used: immunoSEQ multiplex PCR; TCRdb lists only in-frame clones, some missing. The sample consists of a few hundred thousand clones, 70% to 90% of them appearing once. The sequencing sample was made of peripheral blood. All receptors derive from a woman aged 45 to 65 with COVID-19, enrolled during active disease.

The V and J genes are TRBV6-5 and TRBJ2-1; D gene ambiguous. This CDR3 is built from 15 residues. The germline CDR1 and CDR2 sequences are MNHEY and SVGAGI. Trimming removed 0 bases at V and 2 bases at J, with 8 bases between. Written as DNA, the CDR3 is TGTGCCAGCAGTTACTCGGTAGCTGCCTACAATGAGCAGTTCTTC. This sequence encodes CASSYSVAAYNEQFF.

The chain carries TRBV11-3 and TRBJ1-6; 8 nucleotides line up with TRBD1. V shed 3 bases, J shed 10 bases, and the junction held 5 bases outside the gene matches. This CDR3 has 14 amino acids. From germline, CDR1 is SGHNT and CDR2 YENEEA. The CDR3, as DNA: TGTGCCAGCAGCTTCCAGGGGGCTGGATCACCCCTCCACTTT. The encoded protein is CASSFQGAGSPLHF.

The V gene is TRBV6-5, the J gene TRBJ2-5; 13 nucleotides line up with TRBD2. CDR3 length: 15 amino acids. The germline gives CDR1 MNHEY, CDR2 SVGAGI. V gave up 6 bases and J gave up 5 bases; unmatched junction bases: 6. The CDR3 nucleotides read TGTGCCAGCAGGGAGGGACTAGCGGGAAGGGAGACCCAGTACTTC. This translates into CASREGLAGRETQYF.

The J gene is TRBJ1-2, the V gene TRBV24-1; a possible D gene is TRBD1 (5 bases). The CDR3 contains 16 residues. Trimming shortened V by 3 bases and J by 2 bases, and 15 bases separated the two germline ends. Germline CDR1 KGHDR, CDR2 SFDVKD. The CDR3 DNA sequence: TGTGCCACCAGTGATCCCGCGGGGGGGTCCAACTATGGCTACACCTTC. Translation: CATSDPAGGSNYGYTF.

The chain is built from TRBV6-2 or TRBV6-3 and TRBJ2-7; 11 bases are shared with TRBD1. CDR1 is MNHEY, CDR2 SVGEGT, per germline. The CDR3 contains 20 residues. Germline trimming cut 0 bases from V and 0 bases from J; bases unmatched to any gene: 13. CDR3 amino acids: CASSYSFSDRGRRSSYEQYF. CDR3 nucleotide sequence: TGTGCCAGCAGTTACTCGTTCTCGGACAGGGGGCGCCGGAGCTCCTACGAGCAGTACTTC.

The rearrangement uses TRBV7-9 and TRBJ2-7, with TRBD2 matching over 12 bases. The trim removed 2 bases at V and 5 bases at J, leaving 1 base unmatched. CDR1 and CDR2 (germline): SEHNR, FQNEAQ (reference sequence). The CDR3 runs 14 residues. This CDR3 is CASSLRTSGNEQYF. The CDR3 DNA follows: TGTGCCAGCAGCTTAAGGACTAGCGGGAACGAGCAGTACTTC. The complete variable domain, with remaining parts taken from reference TRBV7-9 and TRBJ2-7, reads DTGVSQNPRHKITKRGQNVTFRCDPISEHNRLYWYRQTLGQGPEFLTYFQNEAQLEKSRLLSDRFSAERPKGSFSTLEIQRTEQGDSAMYLCASSLRTSGNEQYFGPGTRLTVT.

V and J are TRBV19 and TRBJ2-7, with 7 bases identical to TRBD1. Germline V gene data show CDR1 as LNHDA and CDR2 as SQIVND (reference sequence). This CDR3 has 13 amino acids. With V trimmed by 4 bases and J by 2 bases, 2 bases remained unmatched. The CDR3 protein is CASSRGQTYEQYF. The CDR3 DNA reads TGTGCCAGTAGTAGGGGACAGACCTACGAGCAGTACTTC.

The chain recombines TRBV6-6 with TRBJ2-5, with 13 bases that match TRBD2. V shed 6 bases and J 6 bases; nucleotides not matched to a gene: 4. The CDR3 totals 14 residues. Germline values: CDR1 MNHNY, CDR2 SVGAGI (reference sequence). CDR3 residues: CASSRTSGSQTQYF. DNA for the CDR3: TGTGCCAGCAGCCGGACTAGCGGGAGCCAGACCCAGTACTTC.

This rearrangement joins TRBV14 to TRBJ1-1; D not resolved. There are 13 residues in the CDR3. Trimming took 4 bases from V and 5 from J, leaving 11 bases between them. Germline V gives CDR1 SGHDN, CDR2 FVKESK. The CDR3 DNA follows: TGTGCCAGCAGCCCGGAGGACTGGACTGAAGCTTTCTTT. Residues: CASSPEDWTEAFF. Full variable domain (remainder filled in from reference TRBV14 and TRBJ1-1): EAGVTQFPSHSVIEKGQTVTLRCDPISGHDNLYWYRRVMGKEIKFLLHFVKESKQDESGMPNNRFLAERTGGTYSTLKVQPAELEDSGVYFCASSPEDWTEAFFGQGTRLTVV.

This clone is a singleton in its sample. CDR3 DNA sequence: TGTGCCAGCAGCCCCAATATTCTTGGGACAGGGGGTGTCGGGGAGCTGTTTTTT. It yields the protein CASSPNILGTGGVGELFF. The chain employs TRBV7-9 and TRBJ2-2; 11 bases fit TRBD1. Germline values: CDR1 SEHNR, CDR2 FQNEAQ (reference sequence). V gave up 5 bases and J gave up 7 bases; unmatched junction bases: 15. This CDR3 is 18 amino acids long.

The chain has TRBV24-1 and TRBJ2-3; TRBD1 matches at 8 bases. V was clipped by 2 bases and J by 2 bases; unmatched bases: 5. This CDR3 is 16 amino acids long. From germline, CDR1 is KGHDR and CDR2 SFDVKD. The CDR3 reads CATSDYGQGPTDTQYF. CDR3 nucleotide sequence: TGTGCCACCAGTGATTACGGACAGGGACCCACAGATACGCAGTATTTT.

The CDR3 loop reads CASRRAGVLETQYF. In DNA form, the CDR3 reads TGTGCCAGCAGACGAGCGGGAGTCCTGGAGACCCAGTACTTC. The chain employs TRBV5-6 and TRBJ2-5, with 8 bases fitting TRBD2. V was pared by 5 bases and J by 5 bases, with 8 bases of the junction left unmatched. The CDR3 is made up of 14 amino acids. From germline, CDR1 is SGHDT and CDR2 YYEEEE.

The CDR3 spells CASSWDRGGAEAFF. The CDR3 DNA follows: TGTGCCAGCAGTTGGGACAGGGGGGGAGCTGAAGCTTTCTTT. The chain carries TRBV6-5 and TRBJ1-1; 11 bases agree with TRBD1. The CDR3 spans 14 residues. CDR1 and CDR2 (germline): MNHEY, SVGAGI. V lost 4 bases and J lost 6; bases outside the gene matches: 4.

The chain couples TRBV11-2 to TRBJ1-1; possibly TRBD1 for D (6 bases). Germline V gives CDR1 SGHAT, CDR2 FQNNGV. V was shortened by 6 bases and J by 1 base, with 9 bases between the two germline ends. This CDR3 region has 13 residues. DNA of the CDR3: TGTGCCAGCAGAAACAGGGAGAACACTGAAGCTTTCTTT. The encoded protein is CASRNRENTEAFF.

This chain uses TRBV7-9 with TRBJ2-3, with D perhaps TRBD1 (5 bases). Germline CDR1 SEHNR, CDR2 FQNEAQ (reference sequence). Between the trimmed V and J ends, which lost 10 bases and 1 base, there was a span of 21 bases. The CDR3 runs to 16 residues. In DNA form, the CDR3 reads TGTGCCATCCACGGAACTATAGTCAGGGGCACAGATACGCAGTATTTT. Residues: CAIHGTIVRGTDTQYF.

The chain joins TRBV30 to TRBJ1-5; 8 bases agree with TRBD1. J lost 6 bases, V lost 0 bases, and 4 bases had no gene match. The CDR3 consists of 14 residues. Germline lookup yields CDR1 GTSNPN and CDR2 SVGIG (reference sequence). The CDR3 loop reads CAWSVQGAGQPQHF. CDR3 in DNA: TGTGCCTGGAGTGTGCAGGGGGCTGGTCAGCCCCAGCATTTT.

The V and J genes are TRBV11-2 and TRBJ2-2; perhaps TRBD1 as D (6 bases). The CDR3 runs to 16 residues. Germline assignment: CDR1 SGHAT and CDR2 FQNNGV. V was pared by 2 bases and J by 0 bases, with 10 bases between. In DNA, the CDR3 is TGTGCCAGCAGCTTATCACAGGGCCCGAACACCGGGGAGCTGTTTTTT. It translates to CASSLSQGPNTGELFF. The entire variable domain, with the rest obtained from reference TRBV11-2 and TRBJ2-2, is as follows: EAGVAQSPRYKIIEKRQSVAFWCNPISGHATLYWYQQILGQGPKLLIQFQNNGVVDDSQLPKDRFSAERLKGVDSTLKIQPAKLEDSAVYLCASSLSQGPNTGELFFGEGSRLTVL.

V usage is TRBV11-2 and J usage is TRBJ2-1; 7 bases map to TRBD1. CDR3 length: 15 residues. After removal of 3 bases from V and 3 bases from J, the junction contained 5 bases not matched to a gene. Per the germline V gene, CDR1 is SGHAT and CDR2 is FQNNGV. The CDR3 coding sequence is TGTGCCAGCAGCTTGGGACAGACCCACTACAATGAGCAGTTCTTC. Translating it yields CASSLGQTHYNEQFF.

This clone appeared a few times. This chain connects TRBV11-2 to TRBJ1-5; D may be TRBD1 (5 bases). Between the trimmed V and J ends, which lost 5 bases and 6 bases, there was a span of 14 bases. CDR1 is SGHAT and CDR2 is FQNNGV in the germline V gene. The CDR3 consists of 14 residues. The CDR3 nucleotides read TGTGCCAGCAGCGGCCCACAGGAACTTCAGCCCCAGCATTTT. Translating it yields CASSGPQELQPQHF. The entire variable domain, with the rest obtained from reference TRBV11-2 and TRBJ1-5, is as follows: EAGVAQSPRYKIIEKRQSVAFWCNPISGHATLYWYQQILGQGPKLLIQFQNNGVVDDSQLPKDRFSAERLKGVDSTLKIQPAKLEDSAVYLCASSGPQELQPQHFGDGTRLSIL.

The rearrangement joins TRBV2 to TRBJ2-3; 10 bases map to TRBD1. Germline V lookup: CDR1 SNHLY, CDR2 FYNNEI. With V trimmed by 8 bases and J by 2 bases, 7 bases remained unmatched. This CDR3 has 15 amino acids. The CDR3 nucleotides are TGTGCCAGCTCTATGACAGGGGGCCTCACAGATACGCAGTATTTT. Its protein is CASSMTGGLTDTQYF.

The rearrangement joins TRBV9 to TRBJ2-3, with TRBD2 matching over 13 bases. The V gene's germline CDR1 is SGDLS and CDR2 YYNGEE. With V trimmed by 0 bases and J by 1 base, 14 bases remained unmatched. This CDR3 is 21 amino acids long. CDR3 DNA sequence: TGTGCCAGCAGCGTAGCCCGCCCCACTAGCGGGAGGGCCACGGGCACAGATACGCAGTATTTT. Protein product: CASSVARPTSGRATGTDTQYF.

The chain has TRBV2 and TRBJ2-3; 7 positions match TRBD2. CDR3 length equals 15 residues. The germline V gene has CDR1 SNHLY and CDR2 FYNNEI. With V trimmed by 4 bases and J by 4 bases, 8 bases remained unmatched. The CDR3: CASSATTSAADTQYF. DNA of the CDR3: TGTGCCAGCAGTGCTACTACTAGCGCAGCAGATACGCAGTATTTT.

The DNA for the CDR3 is TGTGCCAGCGGCCTAGCGGGAGTAGAAGATACGCAGTATTTT. This translates into CASGLAGVEDTQYF. The chain carries TRBV2 and TRBJ2-3, with TRBD2 identical over 10 bases. V was clipped by 8 bases and J by 5 bases; unmatched bases: 7. Germline values: CDR1 SNHLY, CDR2 FYNNEI. CDR3 size: 14 residues.

The V call is TRBV18, the J call TRBJ1-1, with a possible D match to TRBD1 (6 bases). The V gene's germline CDR1 is KGHSH and CDR2 LQKENI. Trimming took off 6 bases at V and 0 bases at J, with 14 bases between the two ends. The CDR3 loop spans 15 amino acids. In DNA form, the CDR3 reads TGTGCCAGCTCGCCGCCGGGGGGCATGAACACTGAAGCTTTCTTT. Translating it yields CASSPPGGMNTEAFF.

This rearrangement joins TRBV6-5 to TRBJ1-5; no firm D call. The germline CDR1 and CDR2 sequences are MNHEY and SVGAGI. This CDR3 has 15 amino acids. V lost 0 bases and J lost 0, with 6 bases in between. The CDR3 region is CASSYSKHSNQPQHF. The CDR3 region has the DNA TGTGCCAGCAGTTACTCGAAGCATAGCAATCAGCCCCAGCATTTT.

This clone occurred once. The rearrangement links TRBV2 to TRBJ2-1; TRBD2 might be the D (6 bases). CDR3 length equals 16 residues. V lost 5 bases and J lost 5, with 19 bases in between. CDR1 is SNHLY and CDR2 is FYNNEI in the germline V gene. The CDR3 DNA sequence: TGTGCCAGCAGTCCTGGAGGAGGGGCATCACACAATGAGCAGTTCTTC. Its protein is CASSPGGGASHNEQFF.

The chain links TRBV7-2 to TRBJ1-5; tentative D call: TRBD1 (6 bases). With 1 base removed from V and 4 bases from J, the gap between germline ends came to 14 bases. CDR1 SGHTA and CDR2 FQGNSA come from the germline V gene. This CDR3 is built from 16 residues. CDR3 nucleotides: TGTGCCAGCAGCTTAGGACCGGACAGAATTAATCAGCCCCAGCATTTT. This gives the protein CASSLGPDRINQPQHF. Together with reference TRBV7-2 and TRBJ1-5, the CDR3 gives the full variable domain: GAGVSQSPSNKVTEKGKDVELRCDPISGHTALYWYRQSLGQGLEFLIYFQGNSAPDKSGLPSDRFSAERTGGSVSTLTIQRTQQEDSAVYLCASSLGPDRINQPQHFGDGTRLSIL.

The CDR3 DNA sequence: TGTGCCAGTATGGGCTTGGGAGATACGCAGTATTTT. It translates to CASMGLGDTQYF. V usage is TRBV19 and J usage is TRBJ2-3; D remains ambiguous. Trimming removed 7 bases at V and 5 bases at J, with 10 bases between. The CDR3 length is 12 residues. Germline CDR1 is LNHDA and CDR2 is SQIVND (reference sequence).

The chain has TRBV14 and TRBJ1-1; TRBD1 matches at 11 bases. In germline, CDR1 is SGHDN, CDR2 FVKESK. This CDR3 is built from 14 residues. The J segment lost 9 bases and the V segment lost 5 bases, leaving 8 bases of the junction unmatched. In DNA, the CDR3 is TGTGCCAGCAGCTACTCCGGGACAGGGGGACAAGCTTTCTTT. This sequence encodes CASSYSGTGGQAFF.